Below, 3 T cell receptor beta chains from the same sample are listed, as sequenced in a study of B cell selection in AIRE deficiency. Produced via immunoSEQ multiplex PCR; TCRdb's table is partial and in-frame only. Of about 15,000 clones listed, around 93% are singletons. Regulatory T cells were sorted as CD4+CD25hiCD127low/negative cells. Sequenced: Tregs sorted from PBMCs. The source of these receptors is a human donor with AIRE deficiency.

This chain links TRBV5-1 with TRBJ1-2; 8 nucleotides agree with TRBD1. From germline, CDR1 is SGHRS and CDR2 YFSETQ. The CDR3 is made up of 19 amino acids. After removal of 0 bases from V and 3 bases from J, the junction contained 16 bases not matched to a gene. DNA for the CDR3: TGCGCCAGCAGCTTGGATCGCAGGGGGCGCCCAGGCAGCTACTATGGCTACACCTTC. Translating gives CASSLDRRGRPGSYYGYTF.

This rearrangement joins TRBV27 to TRBJ2-7; 9 positions agree with TRBD2. Germline loops: CDR1 MNHEY, CDR2 SMNVEV (reference sequence). The CDR3 runs to 15 residues. V lost 6 bases and J lost 3; bases outside the gene matches: 9. The CDR3 coding sequence is TGTGCCAGCAGCCCAACTAGCGGGTCAAACTACGAGCAGTACTTC. This encodes CASSPTSGSNYEQYF.

The V call is TRBV27, the J call TRBJ1-5, with a tentative D call TRBD1 (5 bases). This CDR3 spans 13 amino acids. CDR1 is MNHEY and CDR2 is SMNVEV in the germline V gene (reference sequence). The V and J ends lost 2 bases and 6 bases respectively, with 8 bases between them. CDR3 region: CASSLQGTQPQHF. The DNA of the CDR3 is TGTGCCAGCAGTTTACAGGGAACTCAGCCCCAGCATTTT.